This passage covers 15 T cell receptor beta chains from one sample sequenced in a study of T cell clonotyping in hematopoietic cell transplantation. Here immunoSEQ multiplex PCR was the method, and the copy in TCRdb shows in-frame clones only, minus some. The data show around 7,300 clones, around nine tenths seen once. The time point denotes: recipient sample about 28 days before transplant, after cytoreduction. The specimen comprised peripheral blood mononuclear cells, sampled before stem cell transplant. Every receptor here comes from a man aged 30 to 39 with acute myeloid leukemia. Some clones in this sample may be carry-over from other donors' samples.

This chain joins TRBV6-1 and TRBJ2-6, with 8 bases fitting TRBD2. The CDR3 contains 16 residues. Trimming at V came to 2 bases and at J to 0 bases, leaving 0 bases not matched to a gene. Germline V gives CDR1 MNHNS, CDR2 SASEGT. The CDR3 reads CASSELAGSGANVLTF. The DNA of the CDR3 is TGTGCCAGCAGTGAACTAGCGGGCTCTGGGGCCAACGTCCTGACTTTC.

This clone has just a few counts. In DNA, the CDR3 is TGTGCCAGCAGCAAGCTAGCGGGACTTTACAATGAGCAGTTCTTC. It specifies CASSKLAGLYNEQFF. The V call is TRBV25-1, the J call TRBJ2-1, with 9 bases that match TRBD2. J gave up 4 bases and V 6 bases, and 7 bases lay outside the gene matches. Germline lookup yields CDR1 MGHDK and CDR2 SYGVNS. CDR3 length: 15 residues.

The J gene is TRBJ1-1, the V gene TRBV6-6, with TRBD1 identical over 8 bases. CDR1 MNHNY and CDR2 SVGAGI come from the germline V gene (reference sequence). This CDR3 has 11 amino acids. The ends lost 6 bases at V and 10 bases at J; junction bases unmatched: 4. This chain's CDR3 is CASRHDRGAFF. As DNA, the CDR3 is TGTGCCAGCAGACATGACAGGGGAGCTTTCTTT.

This sequence joins TRBV5-1 and TRBJ1-1; D is unresolved. Germline-derived CDR1 and CDR2 are SGHRS and YFSETQ. The CDR3 has 15 amino acids. Trimming pared 0 bases from V and 3 bases from J, leaving 12 bases between. The CDR3 reads CASSLVVGSDTEAFF. CDR3 coding DNA: TGCGCCAGCAGCTTGGTAGTCGGGTCGGACACTGAAGCTTTCTTT.

About this clone: No conserved phenylalanine or tryptophan ends this CDR3, so it is likely a read error. The gene calls are TRBV5-1 and TRBJ2-7, with 11 nucleotides matching TRBD1. V lost 3 bases and J lost 2; bases outside the gene matches: 7. Germline CDR1 and CDR2: SGHRS and YFSETQ. The CDR3 totals 16 residues. CDR3 sequence reads: CASSSNRDRGTYEQYL. In nucleotides, the CDR3 is TGCGCCAGCAGCTCGAACCGGGACAGGGGGACCTACGAGCAGTACCTC.

The V and J genes are TRBV29-1 and TRBJ1-5, with D possibly matching TRBD1 (5 bases). The CDR3 spans 13 residues. Germline V lookup: CDR1 SQVTM, CDR2 ANQGSEA. Trimming cost V 1 base and J 6 bases, with 10 bases left between them. The CDR3 DNA reads as TGCAGCGTTGAAGCAGGGCTCGGTCAGCCCCAGCATTTT. Amino acids: CSVEAGLGQPQHF.

This clone was detected once. CDR3 sequence reads: CAWSVGLDYEQYF. In DNA, the CDR3 is TGTGCCTGGAGTGTGGGACTCGACTACGAGCAGTACTTC. The V and J genes are TRBV30 and TRBJ2-7, with TRBD2 as a possible D gene (6 bases). Germline values: CDR1 GTSNPN, CDR2 SVGIG (reference sequence). CDR3 size: 13 residues. With 0 bases removed from V and 3 bases from J, the gap between germline ends came to 9 bases.

DNA of the CDR3: TGCAGCGTTGCCCCGGACGTCTACAATGAGCAGTTCTTC. It is translated as CSVAPDVYNEQFF. The J gene is TRBJ2-1, the V gene TRBV29-1; D is unresolved. The CDR3 totals 13 residues. Germline V CDR1 and CDR2: SQVTM, ANQGSEA. The V and J ends lost 4 bases and 3 bases respectively, with 10 bases between them.

The V and J genes are TRBV5-1 and TRBJ2-7, with 9 bases matching TRBD2. The CDR3 length is 15 residues. CDR1 SGHRS and CDR2 YFSETQ come from the germline V gene. V lost 0 bases and J lost 4; bases outside the gene matches: 5. CDR3 amino acids: CASSLEAGGHYEQYF. In nucleotides, the CDR3 is TGCGCCAGCAGCTTGGAGGCGGGAGGGCATTACGAGCAGTACTTC.

The genes are TRBV4-2 and TRBJ1-2; 9 bases line up with TRBD1. Looked up from germline, CDR1 is LGHNA and CDR2 is YNFKEQ. The CDR3 is 16 residues long. After removal of 0 bases from V and 7 bases from J, the junction contained 9 bases not matched to a gene. The CDR3 region has the DNA TGTGCCAGCAGCCAAGATGTAAGGACAGGGGCTAGTGGCTACACCTTC. Protein product: CASSQDVRTGASGYTF.

In this sample, this clone turned up once. The rearrangement links TRBV29-1 to TRBJ2-7; TRBD2 aligns across 7 bases. CDR3 length: 16 residues. Trimming at V came to 1 base and at J to 4 bases, leaving 13 bases not matched to a gene. CDR1 is SQVTM, CDR2 ANQGSEA, per germline. DNA of the CDR3: TGCAGCGTTGAAGTGGGTTGGCGGGAGAGGTCTTACGAGCAGTACTTC. It translates to CSVEVGWRERSYEQYF.

The chain combines TRBV9 with TRBJ2-4, with D maybe TRBD1 (5 bases). The ends were cut back, 0 bases at V and 7 bases at J, with 17 bases in the middle. The CDR3 consists of 16 residues. Germline CDR1 is SGDLS and CDR2 is YYNGEE. The CDR3 nucleotides read TGTGCCAGCAGCGTAGATGATAGCAGGGTATTGAACATTCAGTACTTC. Protein sequence: CASSVDDSRVLNIQYF.

The chain employs TRBV7-6 and TRBJ1-3; D gene ambiguous. The CDR3 is made up of 13 amino acids. Trimming removed 0 bases from V and 4 bases from J, with 4 bases in between. Germline lookup yields CDR1 SGHVS and CDR2 FNYEAQ. DNA of the CDR3: TGTGCCAGCAGCTTAGCGAGGGGAAACACCATATATTTT. Its protein product is CASSLARGNTIYF.

The chain links TRBV28 to TRBJ2-3; 10 bases are a match to TRBD2. Germline CDR1 and CDR2: MDHEN and SYDVKM. The trim removed 2 bases at V and 3 bases at J, leaving 2 bases unmatched. CDR3 length: 15 amino acids. The CDR3 loop reads CASSLLAGVTDTQYF. CDR3 nucleotide sequence: TGTGCCAGCAGTTTACTAGCGGGAGTTACAGATACGCAGTATTTT.

This clone was detected only once. The CDR3 loop reads CASSYRAGGPGVEQYF. CDR3 nucleotides: TGTGCCAGCAGTTACCGGGCGGGAGGGCCAGGGGTTGAGCAGTACTTC. The V gene is TRBV6-5, the J gene TRBJ2-7; 9 positions agree with TRBD2. This CDR3 is built from 16 residues. Trimming at V came to 2 bases and at J to 7 bases, leaving 12 bases not matched to a gene. Germline assignment: CDR1 MNHEY and CDR2 SVGAGI.